This passage covers 25 T cell receptor beta chains from one sample sequenced in a study of response to subunit inactivated influenza vaccine. Using its own MiXCR run on the RT-PCR reads, TCRdb lists one record per CDR3 protein. The sample lists a few hundred thousand distinct CDR3 sequences, 14% seen once, with over 8.5% in the top ten. This specimen was PBMCs from blood, taken 12 days after vaccination. These receptors were obtained from a man between 50 and 59 years old who received an inactivated influenza vaccine.

The CDR3 region has the DNA TGTGCCAGCAGCCTACAACGAGGAGGCATGGCTAATGAAAAACTGTTTTTT. It translates to CASSLQRGGMANEKLFF. This chain links TRBV12-3 or TRBV12-4 with TRBJ1-4; D not certain. This CDR3 is 17 amino acids long. V was cut by 6 bases and J by 3 bases, with 20 bases left in between.

V usage is TRBV29-1 and J usage is TRBJ2-3, with 10 nucleotides matching TRBD2. Trimming took 4 bases from V and 13 from J; bases not matched to a gene: 2. From germline, CDR1 is SQVTM and CDR2 ANQGSEA. The CDR3 contains 10 residues. The CDR3 DNA follows: TGCAGCGTTGTTGGGACTAGCGAGTATTTT. The encoded protein is CSVVGTSEYF.

The gene calls are TRBV20-1 and TRBJ2-7; weak D call: TRBD1 (6 bases). The CDR3 has 14 residues. V was trimmed by 6 bases and J by 4 bases, leaving 19 bases between them. In germline, CDR1 is DFQATT, CDR2 SNEGSKA (reference sequence). As DNA, the CDR3 is TGCAGTGCCCTGCCCGGGACACGGTATTACGAGCAGTACTTC. Translation gives CSALPGTRYYEQYF.

This sequence joins TRBV4-3 and TRBJ2-2, with a possible D match to TRBD2 (7 bases). Germline lookup yields CDR1 LGHNA and CDR2 YSLEER. This CDR3 has 17 amino acids. V was trimmed by 3 bases and J by 5 bases, leaving 19 bases between them. The CDR3 sequence: CASSHPRRGGQTGELFF. Here the CDR3 DNA reads TGCGCCAGCAGCCATCCCCGTAGGGGGGGTCAGACCGGGGAGCTGTTTTTT.

This clonotype occurred a few times. This chain links TRBV5-1 with TRBJ2-7; no clear D gene. Per germline, CDR1 SGHRS and CDR2 YFSETQ. The CDR3 covers 15 residues. Trimming removed 0 bases from V and 3 bases from J, with 13 bases in between. CDR3 sequence (DNA): TGCGCCAGCAGCTTGGCCTTTTCGCGGCTCTACGAGCAGTACTTC. This encodes CASSLAFSRLYEQYF.

This clonotype has ten or more counts. This rearrangement joins TRBV20-1 to TRBJ2-1, with TRBD2 matching 15 bases. The CDR3 extends over 18 amino acids. CDR1 DFQATT and CDR2 SNEGSKA come from the germline V gene (reference sequence). V gave up 1 base and J gave up 1 base; unmatched junction bases: 5. Here the CDR3 DNA reads TGCAGTGCTAGAGGCGGACTAGCGGGAGGGCGGTCCTACAATGAGCAGTTCTTC. Translated: CSARGGLAGGRSYNEQFF.

This clonotype was seen only a few times. This sequence joins TRBV5-6 and TRBJ2-5, with 8 bases aligning to TRBD2. The V gene's germline CDR1 is SGHDT and CDR2 YYEEEE. V lost 1 base, J lost 0 bases, and 8 bases stayed unmatched. This CDR3 is built from 17 residues. DNA of the CDR3: TGTGCCAGCAGCTTGAAGGCTAGCGGGTTGTACCAAGAGACCCAGTACTTC. It yields the protein CASSLKASGLYQETQYF.

V is TRBV20-1 and J is TRBJ2-5; the match to TRBD2 covers 9 bases. CDR1 is DFQATT and CDR2 is SNEGSKA in the germline V gene (reference sequence). This CDR3 is 15 amino acids long. J was trimmed by 5 bases and V by 5 bases; bases with no gene match: 12. CDR3 in DNA: TGCAGTGCTCCAAGTAGCGGGAGTGGAACCGAGACCCAGTACTTC. Its protein is CSAPSSGSGTETQYF.

This clonotype was counted a few times. V is TRBV7-2 and J is TRBJ2-3; 13 nucleotides match TRBD2. Trimming took 5 bases from V and 4 from J; bases not matched to a gene: 6. This CDR3 comprises 16 residues. CDR1 and CDR2 (germline): SGHTA, FQGNSA. The CDR3, as DNA: TGTGCCAGCAGCCCCCGACTAGCGGGGGGTTCAGATACGCAGTATTTT. As protein: CASSPRLAGGSDTQYF.

This clonotype was counted only a few times. This chain joins TRBV28 and TRBJ2-1; TRBD2 matches 7 bases. Germline trimming cut 3 bases from V and 2 bases from J; bases unmatched to any gene: 4. This CDR3 region has 15 residues. Germline loops: CDR1 MDHEN, CDR2 SYDVKM. The CDR3 reads CASSFLGGTYNEQFF. The DNA for the CDR3 is TGTGCCAGCAGTTTTTTGGGGGGGACCTACAATGAGCAGTTCTTC.

The gene calls are TRBV18 and TRBJ1-4, with D possibly matching TRBD1 (5 bases). The CDR3 runs 16 residues. V dropped 4 bases and J dropped 0 bases, with 12 bases sitting between them. CDR1 KGHSH and CDR2 LQKENI come from the germline V gene. CDR3 sequence reads: CASSLRDAATNEKLFF. The DNA of the CDR3 is TGTGCCAGCTCACTCCGGGACGCGGCAACTAATGAAAAACTGTTTTTT. The full variable domain, completed using reference TRBV18 and TRBJ1-4, is NAGVMQNPRHLVRRRGQEARLRCSPMKGHSHVYWYRQLPEEGLKFMVYLQKENIIDESGMPKERFSAEFPKEGPSILRIQQVVRGDSAAYFCASSLRDAATNEKLFFGSGTQLSVL.

The CDR3 DNA sequence: TGCAGCGCCGTCACGAACACTGAAGCTTTCTTT. Protein product: CSAVTNTEAFF. This chain uses TRBV29-1 with TRBJ1-1; D is undetermined. Trimming left V 7 bases short and J 1 base short, with 7 bases between. This CDR3 region has 11 residues. Germline-derived CDR1 and CDR2 are SQVTM and ANQGSEA.

V usage is TRBV20-1 and J usage is TRBJ2-2; D tentatively reads TRBD1 or TRBD2 (5 bases each). Trimming left V 4 bases short and J 3 bases short, with 12 bases between. The CDR3 covers 14 residues. The V gene's germline CDR1 is DFQATT and CDR2 SNEGSKA (reference sequence). The CDR3 loop reads CSAKGSLDTGELFF. The CDR3 DNA reads TGCAGTGCTAAGGGGAGTTTGGACACCGGGGAGCTGTTTTTT.

This chain connects TRBV28 to TRBJ2-4; 12 bases are shared with TRBD1. The CDR3 runs to 18 residues. In germline, CDR1 is MDHEN, CDR2 SYDVKM. Trimming cost V 2 bases and J 0 bases; bases outside gene matches: 5. CDR3 sequence: CASSLGDRGRGAKNIQYF. The CDR3 DNA follows: TGTGCCAGCAGTTTAGGGGACAGGGGGCGAGGAGCCAAAAACATTCAGTACTTC. The variable domain in full, completed from reference TRBV28 and TRBJ2-4, reads DVKVTQSSRYLVKRTGEKVFLECVQDMDHENMFWYRQDPGLGLRLIYFSYDVKMKEKGDIPEGYSVSREKKERFSLILESASTNQTSMYLCASSLGDRGRGAKNIQYFGAGTRLSVL.

The chain couples TRBV6-5 to TRBJ2-1; D not certain. With 1 base removed from V and 8 bases from J, the gap between germline ends came to 18 bases. This CDR3 spans 16 amino acids. The germline gives CDR1 MNHEY, CDR2 SVGAGI. The CDR3 nucleotides are TGTGCCAGCAGTTACTTTACCGGACCCCACGGCCATGAGCAGTTCTTC. Protein sequence: CASSYFTGPHGHEQFF.

This clonotype was detected a few times. The chain carries TRBV11-2 and TRBJ2-7, with 10 positions matching TRBD2. This CDR3 has 15 amino acids. Germline V gives CDR1 SGHAT, CDR2 FQNNGV. The ends lost 5 bases at V and 2 bases at J; junction bases unmatched: 6. As DNA, the CDR3 is TGTGCCAGCAGCCTAGTAGGACTAGCGGCCTACGAGCAGTACTTC. Translating it yields CASSLVGLAAYEQYF.

The V gene is TRBV7-2, the J gene TRBJ2-1; D is perhaps TRBD2 (6 bases). The germline V gene has CDR1 SGHTA and CDR2 FQGNSA. Trimming left V 1 base short and J 0 bases short, with 13 bases between. The CDR3 consists of 17 residues. The CDR3 reads CASSLGTSSSSYNEQFF. As DNA, the CDR3 is TGTGCCAGCAGCTTAGGTACTAGCTCAAGCTCCTACAATGAGCAGTTCTTC.

The J gene is TRBJ1-1, the V gene TRBV12-3 or TRBV12-4, with D unclear. V lost 4 bases and J 0 bases, leaving 9 bases between the germline ends. The CDR3 runs 14 residues. The CDR3 loop reads CASSSYMVNTEAFF. The DNA for the CDR3 is TGTGCCAGCAGTTCCTACATGGTGAACACTGAAGCTTTCTTT.

The chain carries TRBV6-2 or TRBV6-3 and TRBJ2-1, with 12 bases identical to TRBD2. The ends lost 7 bases at V and 9 bases at J; junction bases unmatched: 10. The CDR3 sequence is 15 residues long. The V gene's germline CDR1 is MNHEY and CDR2 SVGEGT. The CDR3 nucleotides are TGTGCCAGCATGCTACTAGCGGGAGGCCGGAGTGAGCAGTTCTTC. Its protein is CASMLLAGGRSEQFF.

This rearrangement joins TRBV7-9 to TRBJ2-6; unclear D gene. Germline V gene data show CDR1 as SEHNR and CDR2 as FQNEAQ (reference sequence). The CDR3 runs 14 residues. Trimming removed 0 bases from V and 3 bases from J, with 3 bases in between. DNA for the CDR3: TGTGCCAGCAGCTTAGCGCTTGGGGCCAACGTCCTGACTTTC. This sequence encodes CASSLALGANVLTF.

This clonotype was detected many times. This chain joins TRBV11-1 and TRBJ1-2, with TRBD1 identical over 9 bases. V lost 4 bases to trimming and J lost 6 bases; unmatched junction nucleotides: 12. Per germline, CDR1 SGHAT and CDR2 FQDESV (reference sequence). This CDR3 has 16 amino acids. The CDR3 spells CASSYRTGDFVDGYTF. Here the CDR3 DNA reads TGTGCCAGCAGCTACCGGACAGGGGATTTCGTGGATGGCTACACCTTC.

This chain connects TRBV28 to TRBJ1-1, with D perhaps TRBD1 (5 bases). The germline gives CDR1 MDHEN, CDR2 SYDVKM. Trimming left V 5 bases short and J 5 bases short, with 9 bases between. The CDR3 totals 12 residues. CDR3 in DNA: TGTGCCAGCAGTATGACAGTGACTGAAGCTTTCTTT. Translated, it gives CASSMTVTEAFF.

The chain's CDR3 is CSAKSLLAETYEQYF. CDR3 in DNA: TGCAGTGCTAAGTCCTTACTAGCGGAGACCTACGAGCAGTACTTC. V is TRBV20-1 and J is TRBJ2-7; 8 bases are a match to TRBD2. The CDR3 is 15 amino acids. After removal of 4 bases from V and 2 bases from J, the junction contained 10 bases not matched to a gene. Germline V gives CDR1 DFQATT, CDR2 SNEGSKA (reference sequence).

Only a few counts were recorded for this clonotype. CDR3 sequence: CASSLPGLAGKNTGELFF. The DNA of the CDR3 is TGTGCCAGCAGTTTGCCGGGACTAGCGGGGAAGAACACCGGGGAGCTGTTTTTT. V gene TRBV28 combines with J gene TRBJ2-2; 13 bases match TRBD2. The CDR3 length is 18 residues. Germline V gives CDR1 MDHEN, CDR2 SYDVKM. Trimming took 3 bases from V and 1 from J; bases not matched to a gene: 5. The full variable domain, with the rest looked up from reference TRBV28 and TRBJ2-2, is DVKVTQSSRYLVKRTGEKVFLECVQDMDHENMFWYRQDPGLGLRLIYFSYDVKMKEKGDIPEGYSVSREKKERFSLILESASTNQTSMYLCASSLPGLAGKNTGELFFGEGSRLTVL.

This rearrangement joins TRBV7-9 to TRBJ2-5; a possible D gene is TRBD2 (5 bases). V was shortened by 4 bases and J by 0 bases, with 15 bases between the two germline ends. The germline gives CDR1 SEHNR, CDR2 FQNEAQ (reference sequence). CDR3 length equals 16 residues. The CDR3 DNA reads as TGTGCCAGCAGCTCATCTAGGTTGACTAACCAAGAGACCCAGTACTTC. This translates into CASSSSRLTNQETQYF.